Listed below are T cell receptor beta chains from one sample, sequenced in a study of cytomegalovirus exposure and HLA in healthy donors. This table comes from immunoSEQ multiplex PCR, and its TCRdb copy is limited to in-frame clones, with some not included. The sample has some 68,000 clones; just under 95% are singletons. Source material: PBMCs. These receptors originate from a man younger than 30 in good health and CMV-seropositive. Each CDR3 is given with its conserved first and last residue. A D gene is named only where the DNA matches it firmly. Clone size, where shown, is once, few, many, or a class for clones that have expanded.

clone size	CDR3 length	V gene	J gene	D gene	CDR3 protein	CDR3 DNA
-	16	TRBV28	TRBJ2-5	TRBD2	CASSPPTSGRRGTQYF	TGTGCCAGCAGTCCGCCGACTAGCGGGAGAAGGGGGACCCAGTACTTC
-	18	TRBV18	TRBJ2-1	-	CASSPRRGGRSSYNEQFF	TGTGCCAGCTCACCACGTAGGGGGGGGAGGAGCTCCTACAATGAGCAGTTCTTC
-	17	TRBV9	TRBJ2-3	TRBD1	CASGKGTGPPFTDTQYF	TGTGCCAGCGGTAAAGGGACAGGCCCTCCCTTCACAGATACGCAGTATTTT
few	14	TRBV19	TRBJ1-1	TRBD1	CASSLGTGNTEAFF	TGTGCCAGTAGTCTCGGGACAGGGAACACTGAAGCTTTCTTT
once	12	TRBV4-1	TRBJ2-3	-	CASSPGTDTQYF	TGCGCCAGCAGCCCGGGGACAGATACGCAGTATTTT
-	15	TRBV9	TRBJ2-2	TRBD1	CASSVGQGHTGELFF	TGTGCCAGCAGCGTAGGACAGGGTCACACCGGGGAGCTGTTTTTT
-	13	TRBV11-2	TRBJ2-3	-	CASSLPGTDTQYF	TGTGCCAGCAGCTTACCAGGGACAGATACGCAGTATTTT
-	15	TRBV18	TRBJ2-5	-	CASSPPGTLQETQYF	TGTGCCAGCTCACCACCTGGGACATTACAAGAGACCCAGTACTTC
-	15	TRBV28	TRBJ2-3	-	CASSLDRGSTDTQYF	TGTGCCAGCAGTTTAGATAGGGGGAGCACAGATACGCAGTATTTT
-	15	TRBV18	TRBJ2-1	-	CASSPPSRGYNEQFF	TGTGCCAGCTCACCACCGAGTAGGGGATACAATGAGCAGTTCTTC
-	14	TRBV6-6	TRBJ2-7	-	CASTSPTSSYEQYF	TGTGCCAGCACAAGCCCAACGAGCTCCTACGAGCAGTACTTC
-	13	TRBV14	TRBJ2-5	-	CASIRTRRRTQYF	TGTGCCAGCATTCGGACACGAAGAAGGACCCAGTACTTC
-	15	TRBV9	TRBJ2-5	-	CASSVGAGMTETQYF	TGTGCCAGCAGCGTAGGGGCGGGAATGACGGAGACCCAGTACTTC
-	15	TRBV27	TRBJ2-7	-	CASSLSVGGLYEQYF	TGTGCCAGCAGTTTATCGGTCGGGGGACTCTACGAGCAGTACTTC
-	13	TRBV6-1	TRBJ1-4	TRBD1	CASSRQGDEKLFF	TGTGCCAGCAGTCGACAGGGGGACGAAAAACTGTTTTTT
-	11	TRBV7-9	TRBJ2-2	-	CASSFAGELFF	TGTGCCAGCAGCTTCGCCGGGGAGCTGTTTTTT
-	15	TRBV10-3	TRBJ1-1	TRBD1	CAIKKQGGDNTEAFF	TGTGCCATCAAGAAACAGGGGGGGGATAACACTGAAGCTTTCTTT
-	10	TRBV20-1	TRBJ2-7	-	CSALLYEQYF	TGCAGTGCCCTGTTGTACGAGCAGTACTTC
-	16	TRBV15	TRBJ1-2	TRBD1	CATSRDRDRAKHGYTF	TGTGCCACCAGCAGAGACAGGGACAGGGCGAAGCATGGCTACACCTTC
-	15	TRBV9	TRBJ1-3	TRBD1	CASNAGGISGNTIYF	TGTGCCAGCAACGCAGGGGGTATTTCCGGAAACACCATATATTTT
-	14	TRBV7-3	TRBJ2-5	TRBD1	CASSSGIQGETQYF	TGTGCCAGCAGCTCGGGTATACAGGGGGAGACCCAGTACTTC
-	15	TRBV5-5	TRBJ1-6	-	CASSFAGREDSPLHF	TGTGCCAGCAGCTTTGCGGGGAGAGAGGATTCACCCCTCCACTTT
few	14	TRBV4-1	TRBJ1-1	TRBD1	CASTKGDRPTEAFF	TGCGCCAGCACCAAGGGGGACAGACCCACTGAAGCTTTCTTT
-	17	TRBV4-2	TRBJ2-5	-	CASSQHQGSSSQETQYF	TGTGCCAGCAGCCAGCATCAGGGGAGTTCGTCCCAAGAGACCCAGTACTTC
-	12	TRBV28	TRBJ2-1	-	CASGQMVNEQFF	TGTGCTTCAGGACAGATGGTGAATGAGCAGTTCTTC